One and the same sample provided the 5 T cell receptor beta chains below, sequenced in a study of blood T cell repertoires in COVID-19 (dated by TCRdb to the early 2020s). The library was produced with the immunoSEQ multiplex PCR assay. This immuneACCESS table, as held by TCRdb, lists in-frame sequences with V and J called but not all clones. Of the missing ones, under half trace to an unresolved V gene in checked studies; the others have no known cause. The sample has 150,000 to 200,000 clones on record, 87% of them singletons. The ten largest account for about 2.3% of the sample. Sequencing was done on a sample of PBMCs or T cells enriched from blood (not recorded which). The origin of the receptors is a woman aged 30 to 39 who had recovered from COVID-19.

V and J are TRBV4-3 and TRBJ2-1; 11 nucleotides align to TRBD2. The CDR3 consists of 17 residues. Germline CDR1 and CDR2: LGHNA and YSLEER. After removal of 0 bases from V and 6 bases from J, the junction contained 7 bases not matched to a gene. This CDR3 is CASSQEGLAGGSNEQFF. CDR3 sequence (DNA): TGCGCCAGCAGCCAAGAGGGGCTAGCGGGAGGTAGCAATGAGCAGTTCTTC.

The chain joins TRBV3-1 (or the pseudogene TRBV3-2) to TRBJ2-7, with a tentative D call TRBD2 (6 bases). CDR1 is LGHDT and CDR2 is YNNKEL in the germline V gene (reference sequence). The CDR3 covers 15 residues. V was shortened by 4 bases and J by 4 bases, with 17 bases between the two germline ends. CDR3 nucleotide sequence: TGTGCCAGCAGCCCGCCCCGAGGGGAGGTATACGAGCAGTACTTC. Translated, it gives CASSPPRGEVYEQYF.

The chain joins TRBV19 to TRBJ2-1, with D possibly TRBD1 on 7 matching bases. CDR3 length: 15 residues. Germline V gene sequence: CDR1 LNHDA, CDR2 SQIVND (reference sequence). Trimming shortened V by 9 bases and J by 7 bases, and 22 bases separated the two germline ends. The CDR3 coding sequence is TGTGCCAGCAACTACCGACAGGGAGGATTTAATGAGCAGTTCTTC. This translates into CASNYRQGGFNEQFF.

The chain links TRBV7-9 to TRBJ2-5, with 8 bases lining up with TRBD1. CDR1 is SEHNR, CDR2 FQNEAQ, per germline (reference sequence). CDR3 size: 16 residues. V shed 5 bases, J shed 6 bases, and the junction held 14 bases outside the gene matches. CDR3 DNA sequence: TGTGCCAGCAGCCAACCTCAGGGGGCCGAGTCAAAGACCCAGTACTTC. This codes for CASSQPQGAESKTQYF.

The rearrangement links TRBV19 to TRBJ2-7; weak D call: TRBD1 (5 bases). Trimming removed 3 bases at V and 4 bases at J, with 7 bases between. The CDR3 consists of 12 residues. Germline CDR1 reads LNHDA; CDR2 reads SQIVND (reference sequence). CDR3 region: CASSIPGYEQYF. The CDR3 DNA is TGTGCCAGTAGTATTCCAGGGTACGAGCAGTACTTC. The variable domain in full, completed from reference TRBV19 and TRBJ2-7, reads DGGITQSPKYLFRKEGQNVTLSCEQNLNHDAMYWYRQDPGQGLRLIYYSQIVNDFQKGDIAEGYSVSREKKESFPLTVTSAQKNPTAFYLCASSIPGYEQYFGPGTRLTVT.